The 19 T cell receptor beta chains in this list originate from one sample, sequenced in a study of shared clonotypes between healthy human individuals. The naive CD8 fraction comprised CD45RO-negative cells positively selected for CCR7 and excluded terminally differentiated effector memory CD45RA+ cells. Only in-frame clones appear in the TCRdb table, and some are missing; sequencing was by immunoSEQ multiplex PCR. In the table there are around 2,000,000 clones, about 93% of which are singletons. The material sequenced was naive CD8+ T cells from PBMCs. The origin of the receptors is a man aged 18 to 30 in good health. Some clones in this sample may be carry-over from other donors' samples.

CDR3 DNA sequence: TGTGCCATCAGTGCGTTTTCAGGGCCCAAACAAGAGACCCAGTACTTC. Translation gives CAISAFSGPKQETQYF. V gene TRBV10-3 combines with J gene TRBJ2-5; D possibly corresponds to TRBD1 (5 bases). Per the germline V gene, CDR1 is ENHRY and CDR2 is SYGVKD. V was cut by 4 bases and J by 2 bases, with 17 bases left in between. The CDR3 totals 16 residues.

The CDR3 sequence: CATSRDYHQETQYF. The CDR3 nucleotides are TGTGCCACCTCCCGGGACTACCACCAAGAGACCCAGTACTTC. The genes are TRBV14 and TRBJ2-5; 7 bases map to TRBD2. The germline V gene has CDR1 SGHDN and CDR2 FVKESK. The CDR3 consists of 14 residues. The junction had 8 bases not matched to a gene; V was cut back by 10 bases and J by 0 bases.

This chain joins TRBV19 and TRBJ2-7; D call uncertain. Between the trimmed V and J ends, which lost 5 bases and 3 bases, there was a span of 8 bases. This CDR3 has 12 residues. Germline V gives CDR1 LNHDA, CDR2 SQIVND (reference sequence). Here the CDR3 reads CASSSNFYEQYF. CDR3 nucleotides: TGTGCCAGTAGTTCCAATTTCTACGAGCAGTACTTC.

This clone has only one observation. For the CDR3, the DNA is TGTGCCAGCAGCTTAGATTTGGGCGCTGAAGCTTTCTTT. Protein: CASSLDLGAEAFF. The chain joins TRBV11-2 to TRBJ1-1, with no clear D. This CDR3 comprises 13 residues. Trimming pared 0 bases from V and 6 bases from J, leaving 8 bases between. Looked up from germline, CDR1 is SGHAT and CDR2 is FQNNGV.

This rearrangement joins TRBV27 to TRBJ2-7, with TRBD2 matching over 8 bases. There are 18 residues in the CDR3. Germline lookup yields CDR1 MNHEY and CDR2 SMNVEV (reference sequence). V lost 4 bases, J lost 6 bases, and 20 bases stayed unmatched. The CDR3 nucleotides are TGTGCCAGCAGTTCAACGCTTATGGGGGCGGCGGGAGGATCCGAGCAGTACTTC. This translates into CASSSTLMGAAGGSEQYF.

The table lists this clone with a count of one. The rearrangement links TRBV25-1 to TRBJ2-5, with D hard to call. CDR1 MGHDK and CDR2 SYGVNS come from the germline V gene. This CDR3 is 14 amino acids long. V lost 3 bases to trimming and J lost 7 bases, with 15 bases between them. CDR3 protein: CASSERHPWGTQYF. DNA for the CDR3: TGTGCCAGCAGTGAGAGACACCCCTGGGGGACCCAGTACTTC.

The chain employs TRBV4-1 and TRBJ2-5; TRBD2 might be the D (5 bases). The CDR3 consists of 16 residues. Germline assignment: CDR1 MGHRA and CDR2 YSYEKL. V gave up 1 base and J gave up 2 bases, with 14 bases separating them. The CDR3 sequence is CASSQVEWRAQETQYF. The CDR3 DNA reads TGCGCCAGCAGCCAAGTAGAATGGCGGGCACAAGAGACCCAGTACTTC.

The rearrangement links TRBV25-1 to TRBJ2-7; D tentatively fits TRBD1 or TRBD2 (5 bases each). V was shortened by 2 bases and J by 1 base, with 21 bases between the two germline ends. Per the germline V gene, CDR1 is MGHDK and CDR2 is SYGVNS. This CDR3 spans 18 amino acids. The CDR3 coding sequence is TGTGCCAGCAGTGAAGAGGAGTGGGACCGTTCTAGTTCCTACGAGCAGTACTTC. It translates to CASSEEEWDRSSSYEQYF.

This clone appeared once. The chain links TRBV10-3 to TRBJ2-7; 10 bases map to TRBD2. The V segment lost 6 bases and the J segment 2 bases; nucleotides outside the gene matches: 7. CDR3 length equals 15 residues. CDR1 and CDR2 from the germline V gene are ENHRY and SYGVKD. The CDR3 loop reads CAISPGTSETYEQYF. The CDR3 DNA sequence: TGTGCCATCAGCCCTGGGACTAGCGAAACCTACGAGCAGTACTTC.

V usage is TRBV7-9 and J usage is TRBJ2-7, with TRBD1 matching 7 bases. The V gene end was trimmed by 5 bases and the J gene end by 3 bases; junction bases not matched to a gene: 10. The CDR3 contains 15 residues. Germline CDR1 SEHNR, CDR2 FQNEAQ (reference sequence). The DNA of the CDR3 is TGTGCCAGCAGCCCACCACGACAGGGTATCTACGAGCAGTACTTC. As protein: CASSPPRQGIYEQYF.

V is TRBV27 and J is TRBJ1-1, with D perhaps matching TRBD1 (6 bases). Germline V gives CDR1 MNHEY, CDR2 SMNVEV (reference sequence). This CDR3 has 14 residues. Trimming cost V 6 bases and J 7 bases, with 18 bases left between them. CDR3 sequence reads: CASSLEGGVGEAFF. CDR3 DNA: TGTGCCAGCAGCCTCGAGGGGGGGGTGGGTGAAGCTTTCTTT.

In nucleotides, the CDR3 is TGTGCCAGCAGCTTAGTAACTGGAGGGAGGGGCGATACGCAGTATTTT. Residues: CASSLVTGGRGDTQYF. The V gene is TRBV7-6, the J gene TRBJ2-3; 7 nucleotides match TRBD2. The V and J ends lost 1 base and 6 bases, in that order; junction bases with no gene match: 10. This CDR3 has 16 amino acids. CDR1 is SGHVS and CDR2 is FNYEAQ in the germline V gene.

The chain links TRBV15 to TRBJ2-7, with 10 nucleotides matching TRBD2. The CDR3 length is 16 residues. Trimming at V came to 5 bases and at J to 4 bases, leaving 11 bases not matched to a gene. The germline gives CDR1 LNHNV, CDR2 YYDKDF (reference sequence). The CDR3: CATSEGASGSGYEQYF. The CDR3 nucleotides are TGTGCCACCAGCGAAGGGGCTAGCGGGAGTGGTTACGAGCAGTACTTC.

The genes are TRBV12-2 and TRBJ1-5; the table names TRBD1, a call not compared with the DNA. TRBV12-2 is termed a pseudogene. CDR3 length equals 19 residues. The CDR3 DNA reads TGTGCAAGTCGCCCAAGTGGACAGACAAGTCCATATAGCAATCAGCCCCAGCATTTT. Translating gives CASRPSGQTSPYSNQPQHF.

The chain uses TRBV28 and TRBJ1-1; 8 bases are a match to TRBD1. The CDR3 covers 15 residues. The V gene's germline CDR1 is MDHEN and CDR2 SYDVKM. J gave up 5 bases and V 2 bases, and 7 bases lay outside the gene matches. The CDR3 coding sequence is TGTGCCAGCAGTTTACCCAGGGGGCTTAGAACTGAAGCTTTCTTT. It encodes CASSLPRGLRTEAFF.

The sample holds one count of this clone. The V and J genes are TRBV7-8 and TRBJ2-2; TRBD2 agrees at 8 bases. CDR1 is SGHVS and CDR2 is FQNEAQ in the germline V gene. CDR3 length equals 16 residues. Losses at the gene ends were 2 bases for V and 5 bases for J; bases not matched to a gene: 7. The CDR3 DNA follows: TGTGCCAGCAGCTTATACAGCGGGAGTAGAACCGGGGAGCTGTTTTTT. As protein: CASSLYSGSRTGELFF.

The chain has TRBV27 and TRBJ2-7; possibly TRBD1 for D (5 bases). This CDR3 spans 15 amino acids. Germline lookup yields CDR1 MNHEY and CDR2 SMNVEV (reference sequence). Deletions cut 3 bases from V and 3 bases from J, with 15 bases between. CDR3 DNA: TGTGCCAGCAGTTTTAGCAGGGCGATGATCTACGAGCAGTACTTC. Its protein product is CASSFSRAMIYEQYF.

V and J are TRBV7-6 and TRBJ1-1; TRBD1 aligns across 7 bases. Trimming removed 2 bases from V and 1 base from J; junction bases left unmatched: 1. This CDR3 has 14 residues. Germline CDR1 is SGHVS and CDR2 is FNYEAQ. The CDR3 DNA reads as TGTGCCAGCAGCTTAAGACAGGGGAACACTGAAGCTTTCTTT. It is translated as CASSLRQGNTEAFF. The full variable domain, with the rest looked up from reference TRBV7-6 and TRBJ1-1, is GAGVSQSPRYKVTKRGQDVALRCDPISGHVSLYWYRQALGQGPEFLTYFNYEAQQDKSGLPNDRFSAERPEGSISTLTIQRTEQRDSAMYRCASSLRQGNTEAFFGQGTRLTVV.

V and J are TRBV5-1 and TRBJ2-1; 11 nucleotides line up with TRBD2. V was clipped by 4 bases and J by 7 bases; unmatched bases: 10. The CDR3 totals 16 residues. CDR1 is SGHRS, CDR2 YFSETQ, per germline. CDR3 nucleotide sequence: TGCGCCAGCAGCGAAGTAGCGGGAGGGCCGTTTAATGAGCAGTTCTTC. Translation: CASSEVAGGPFNEQFF.